What follows are 22 T cell receptor beta chains derived from one specimen sequenced in a study of human T cells and chemical hapten exposure. TCRdb re-derived calls from the RACE reads in MiXCR, one entry per CDR3 protein. The table includes under 450,000 distinct CDR3 sequences, more than 5% detected once. The time point was: patch test 2, 6 weeks after DPC sensitization. Treatment given: therapeutic diphenylcyclopropenone sensitization with weekly scalp DPC. Source: whole blood, taken in connection with sensitization to the hapten diphenylcyclopropenone (DPC). Receptor source: a woman aged 18 to 35 with alopecia areata. Some clones in this sample may be carry-over from other donors' samples.

This clonotype came up many times. The chain has TRBV18 and TRBJ1-2; a possible D gene is TRBD1 (5 bases). Germline V gene sequence: CDR1 KGHSH, CDR2 LQKENI. CDR3 length: 13 amino acids. The V end lost 4 bases, the J end lost 3 bases, and 9 bases lay between the germline ends. The CDR3 spells CASSRDGDYGYTF. CDR3 DNA: TGTGCCAGCTCACGGGACGGTGACTATGGCTACACCTTC.

This rearrangement joins TRBV4-3 to TRBJ1-1; D is uncertain. The V end lost 0 bases, the J end lost 8 bases, and 10 bases lay between the germline ends. This CDR3 is built from 13 residues. Germline CDR1 LGHNA, CDR2 YSLEER. The CDR3 DNA reads as TGCGCCAGCAGCCAAGAAACCCGCTGGGAAGCTTTCTTT. It specifies CASSQETRWEAFF.

This chain connects TRBV9 to TRBJ1-6; D is uncertain. The V and J ends lost 0 bases and 0 bases respectively, with 7 bases between them. The CDR3 spans 16 residues. CDR1 and CDR2 (germline): SGDLS, YYNGEE. The CDR3: CASSVGVSSYNSPLHF. DNA for the CDR3: TGTGCCAGCAGCGTAGGGGTGAGCTCCTATAATTCACCCCTCCACTTT.

CDR3 coding DNA: TGTGCCAGCAGCACGGGAAGGGTCCGGACAGGGCACAATCAGCCCCAGCATTTT. This gives the protein CASSTGRVRTGHNQPQHF. The chain combines TRBV21-1 with TRBJ1-5; the table gives TRBD1 as D, unverified against the DNA. TRBV21-1 is termed a pseudogene. The CDR3 length is 18 residues.

Only a few counts were recorded for this clonotype. The chain uses TRBV12-3 or TRBV12-4 and TRBJ2-1, with D possibly matching TRBD2 (5 bases). This CDR3 comprises 12 residues. Deletions cut 7 bases from V and 8 bases from J, with 12 bases between. The CDR3 protein is CASKRRMDEQFF. The CDR3, as DNA: TGTGCCAGCAAGCGGAGGATGGATGAGCAGTTCTTC.

The chain recombines TRBV6-5 with TRBJ2-7; D is unclear. Between the trimmed V and J ends, which lost 4 bases and 7 bases, there was a span of 14 bases. This CDR3 spans 13 amino acids. Germline V gene lookup returns CDR1 MNHEY and CDR2 SVGAGI. The CDR3 protein is CASSSIGPGEQYF. The CDR3 DNA sequence: TGTGCCAGCAGTTCCATAGGACCTGGGGAGCAGTACTTC.

The chain employs TRBV7-9 and TRBJ2-1; D uncertain. CDR1 is SEHNR and CDR2 is FQNEAQ in the germline V gene (reference sequence). The germline V and J ends were trimmed by 5 bases and 2 bases, with 10 bases remaining between them. This CDR3 region has 14 residues. CDR3: CASSLHRPYNEQFF. CDR3 nucleotide sequence: TGTGCCAGCAGCCTCCACAGACCCTACAATGAGCAGTTCTTC.

This clonotype was counted a few times. The V gene is TRBV4-2, the J gene TRBJ1-2; D unclear. The germline V gene encodes CDR1 LGHNA and CDR2 YNFKEQ. The CDR3 has 15 residues. Trimming cost V 4 bases and J 5 bases, with 17 bases left between them. The CDR3 protein is CASSRELAGNYGYTF. The CDR3 coding sequence is TGTGCCAGCAGCCGCGAGCTGGCGGGGAATTATGGCTACACCTTC.

This clonotype was found many times. The rearrangement joins TRBV6-2 or TRBV6-3 to TRBJ1-4; maybe TRBD1 (5 bases). This CDR3 region has 17 residues. Trimming pared 0 bases from V and 8 bases from J, leaving 19 bases between. Germline CDR1 MNHEY, CDR2 SVGEGT. Here the CDR3 DNA reads TGTGCCAGCAGTTACTCAACGGAAGGCAGGGTGGACGAAAAACTGTTTTTT. Protein product: CASSYSTEGRVDEKLFF.

This clonotype was counted at least ten times. The chain employs TRBV24-1 and TRBJ1-1, with 8 positions matching TRBD1. In germline, CDR1 is KGHDR, CDR2 SFDVKD. The CDR3 is 14 amino acids. The junction had 3 bases not matched to a gene; V was cut back by 3 bases and J by 4 bases. The CDR3 is CATSDPTGGTEAFF. The DNA of the CDR3 is TGTGCCACCAGTGATCCTACAGGGGGCACTGAAGCTTTCTTT.

The chain uses TRBV20-1 and TRBJ2-1, with 11 bases that match TRBD2. J lost 9 bases, V lost 2 bases, and 6 bases had no gene match. The germline V gene encodes CDR1 DFQATT and CDR2 SNEGSKA (reference sequence). This CDR3 comprises 14 residues. The CDR3: CSARPGLAVIEQFF. In DNA form, the CDR3 reads TGCAGTGCTAGACCGGGACTAGCGGTCATTGAGCAGTTCTTC.

The sample holds many counts of this clonotype. The chain has TRBV5-1 and TRBJ1-1; TRBD1 might be the D (5 bases). Between the trimmed V and J ends, which lost 8 bases and 6 bases, there was a span of 17 bases. The CDR3 contains 13 residues. The V gene's germline CDR1 is SGHRS and CDR2 YFSETQ. CDR3 DNA: TGCGCCAGTCGGGAGGGGCGAGGGGCTGAAGCTTTCTTT. Its protein product is CASREGRGAEAFF.

This chain links TRBV12-3 or TRBV12-4 with TRBJ1-1; no definite D call. The CDR3 is made up of 14 amino acids. The ends were cut back, 1 base at V and 2 bases at J, with 8 bases in the middle. The CDR3 is CASSLEDGNTEAFF. The CDR3 DNA sequence: TGTGCCAGCAGTTTAGAGGACGGAAACACTGAAGCTTTCTTT.

The CDR3 is CASSPSGGQAYGYTF. DNA of the CDR3: TGTGCCAGCAGTCCTTCAGGGGGTCAGGCCTATGGCTACACCTTC. The chain has TRBV12-3 or TRBV12-4 and TRBJ1-2, with TRBD1 matching over 7 bases. Trimming took 5 bases from V and 4 from J; bases not matched to a gene: 10. The CDR3 loop spans 15 amino acids.

This clonotype was observed a handful of times. This sequence joins TRBV11-2 and TRBJ2-1; 9 nucleotides line up with TRBD1. Germline CDR1 reads SGHAT; CDR2 reads FQNNGV. There are 15 residues in the CDR3. The ends lost 5 bases at V and 9 bases at J; junction bases unmatched: 11. The CDR3 nucleotides read TGTGCCAGCAGCAGCCGGGACAGGGTGTATGGTGAGCAGTTCTTC. The encoded protein is CASSSRDRVYGEQFF.

This chain links TRBV14 with TRBJ1-1; D is unclear. Trimming pared 4 bases from V and 0 bases from J, leaving 12 bases between. The germline V gene encodes CDR1 SGHDN and CDR2 FVKESK. This CDR3 is built from 15 residues. The CDR3 sequence: CASSRIQSMNTEAFF. As DNA, the CDR3 is TGTGCCAGCAGCCGGATACAGTCGATGAACACTGAAGCTTTCTTT.

This clonotype was found a few times. This chain connects TRBV14 to TRBJ2-7, with D uncertain. Germline lookup yields CDR1 SGHDN and CDR2 FVKESK. This CDR3 is built from 13 residues. The ends were cut back, 2 bases at V and 3 bases at J, with 8 bases in the middle. In DNA form, the CDR3 reads TGTGCCAGCAGCCAACAGGTACTCTACGAGCAGTACTTC. Translation gives CASSQQVLYEQYF.

The chain carries TRBV5-1 and TRBJ2-1; D not resolved. CDR1 and CDR2 (germline): SGHRS, YFSETQ. The CDR3 runs 13 residues. V lost 4 bases and J lost 6, with 11 bases in between. CDR3 region: CASSGSGRNEQFF. CDR3 in DNA: TGCGCCAGCAGCGGATCTGGGCGCAATGAGCAGTTCTTC. Looking up the rest from reference TRBV5-1 and TRBJ2-1 gives the full variable domain: KAGVTQTPRYLIKTRGQQVTLSCSPISGHRSVSWYQQTPGQGLQFLFEYFSETQRNKGNFPGRFSGRQFSNSRSEMNVSTLELGDSALYLCASSGSGRNEQFFGPGTRLTVL.

This clonotype showed up just a few times. CDR3 sequence (DNA): TGTGCCAGCTCACCTCGCCGGGACTCTGGACCGGGAAACACCATATATTTT. Amino acid sequence: CASSPRRDSGPGNTIYF. The genes are TRBV18 and TRBJ1-3; D may be TRBD1 (5 bases). The germline V gene has CDR1 KGHSH and CDR2 LQKENI. CDR3 size: 17 residues. Trimming took 3 bases from V and 4 from J, leaving 19 bases between them.

This clonotype was recorded a few times. The rearrangement links TRBV28 to TRBJ1-6; 9 bases agree with TRBD1. Trimming at V came to 3 bases and at J to 5 bases, leaving 5 bases not matched to a gene. The CDR3 spans 16 residues. Germline-derived CDR1 and CDR2 are MDHEN and SYDVKM. The CDR3 here is CASSFGTGQHNSPLHF. In DNA, the CDR3 is TGTGCCAGCAGTTTCGGGACAGGGCAGCATAATTCACCCCTCCACTTT.

This clonotype showed up many times. The V and J genes are TRBV6-5 and TRBJ2-7, with D maybe TRBD1 (6 bases). Deletions cut 6 bases from V and 3 bases from J, with 15 bases between. Per germline, CDR1 MNHEY and CDR2 SVGAGI. This CDR3 has 14 residues. CDR3 sequence: CASSRDGQNYEQYF. In DNA, the CDR3 is TGTGCCAGCAGCCGGGACGGACAGAACTACGAGCAGTACTTC.

This clonotype was recorded many times. V gene TRBV4-3 combines with J gene TRBJ2-1, with 7 positions matching TRBD2. The V and J ends lost 1 base and 1 base, in that order; junction bases with no gene match: 4. The CDR3 loop spans 16 amino acids. Per germline, CDR1 LGHNA and CDR2 YSLEER. In DNA form, the CDR3 reads TGCGCCAGCAGCCAAGCGGCTAGCGGATCCTACAATGAGCAGTTCTTC. Its translation: CASSQAASGSYNEQFF.